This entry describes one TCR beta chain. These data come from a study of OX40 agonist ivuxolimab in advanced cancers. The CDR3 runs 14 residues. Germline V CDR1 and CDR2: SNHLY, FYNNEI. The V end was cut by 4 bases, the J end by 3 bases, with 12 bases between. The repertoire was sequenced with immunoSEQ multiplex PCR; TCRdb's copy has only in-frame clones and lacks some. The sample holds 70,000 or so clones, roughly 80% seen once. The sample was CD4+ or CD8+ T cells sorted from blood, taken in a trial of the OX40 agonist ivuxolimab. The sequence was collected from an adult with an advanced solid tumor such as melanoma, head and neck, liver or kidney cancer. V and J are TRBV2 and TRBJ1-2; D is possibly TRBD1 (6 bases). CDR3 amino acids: CASSASGGDYGYTF. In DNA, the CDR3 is TGTGCCAGCAGTGCCTCGGGGGGCGACTATGGCTACACCTTC.